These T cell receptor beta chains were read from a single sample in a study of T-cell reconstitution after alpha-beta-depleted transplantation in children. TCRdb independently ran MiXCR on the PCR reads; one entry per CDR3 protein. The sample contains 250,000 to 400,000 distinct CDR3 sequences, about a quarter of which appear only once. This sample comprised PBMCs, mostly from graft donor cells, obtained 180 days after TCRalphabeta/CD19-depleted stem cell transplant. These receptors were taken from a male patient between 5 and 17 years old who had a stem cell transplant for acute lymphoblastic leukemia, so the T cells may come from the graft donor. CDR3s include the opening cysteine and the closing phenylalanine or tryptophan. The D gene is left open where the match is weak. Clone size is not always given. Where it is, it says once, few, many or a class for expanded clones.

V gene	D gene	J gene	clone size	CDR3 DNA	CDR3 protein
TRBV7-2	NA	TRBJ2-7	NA	TGTGCCAGCAGCTTAGAGGCTAGTCGCGAGCAGTACTTC	CASSLEASREQYF
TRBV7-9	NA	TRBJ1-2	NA	TGTGCCAGCAGCTTAGCGAGTACGTTCTATGGCTACACCTTC	CASSLASTFYGYTF
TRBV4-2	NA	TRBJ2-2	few	TGTGCCAGCGGGGAACTTGCGAACACCGGGGAGCTGTTTTTT	CASGELANTGELFF
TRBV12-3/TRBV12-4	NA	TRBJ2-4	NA	TGTGCCAGCAGTTCCTACCTGGGGGCTACCCTAGCCAAAAACATTCAGTACTTC	CASSSYLGATLAKNIQYF
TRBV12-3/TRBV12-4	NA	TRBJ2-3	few	TGTGCCAGCAGCCCCTCTATTACGCAGTATTTT	CASSPSITQYF
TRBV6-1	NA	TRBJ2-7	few	TGTGCCAGCAGTGTAGCGGAAGCCGCCTACGAGCAGTACTTC	CASSVAEAAYEQYF
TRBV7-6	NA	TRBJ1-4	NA	TGTGCCAGCAGCTCCACGGGGGAAAAACTGTTTTTT	CASSSTGEKLFF
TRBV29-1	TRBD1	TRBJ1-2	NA	TGCAGCGTTGAAGTACCGGGACAGGGTCATGGCTACACCTTC	CSVEVPGQGHGYTF
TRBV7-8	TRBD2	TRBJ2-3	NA	TGTGCCAGCAGCTTAAAAAGGACTAGGGATACGCAGTATTTT	CASSLKRTRDTQYF
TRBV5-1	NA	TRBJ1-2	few	TGCGCCAGCAGCTTGGACTCTGTTGGCTACACCTTC	CASSLDSVGYTF
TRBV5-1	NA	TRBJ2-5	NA	TGCGCCAGCAGCCTCCCCGAGACAGGCCAAGAGACCCAGTACTTC	CASSLPETGQETQYF
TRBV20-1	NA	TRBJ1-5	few	TGCAGTGCCCCCAACAGGTATAGCAATCAGCCCCAGCATTTT	CSAPNRYSNQPQHF
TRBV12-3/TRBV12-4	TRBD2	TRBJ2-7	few	TGTGCCAGCAGTCCTATGGCGGGAGGGTCCCTTGCCTACGAGCAGTACTTC	CASSPMAGGSLAYEQYF
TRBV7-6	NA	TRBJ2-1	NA	TGTGCCAGCCGGGCCGGGGGAGGCTCCTACAATGAGCAGTTCTTC	CASRAGGGSYNEQFF
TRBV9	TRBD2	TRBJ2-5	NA	TGTGCCAGCAGCGTAGAGGGACTAGGATCGGAGACCCAGTACTTC	CASSVEGLGSETQYF
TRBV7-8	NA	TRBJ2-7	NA	TGTGCCAGCAGCTTAGTAGCGGAGAGCTCCTACGAGCAGTACTTC	CASSLVAESSYEQYF
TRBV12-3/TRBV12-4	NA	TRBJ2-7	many	TGTGCCAGCAGCCCTTCCTACGAGCAGTACTTC	CASSPSYEQYF
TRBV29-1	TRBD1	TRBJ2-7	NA	TGCAGCGTTGAAGATCACGGGACAGGCCTTGAAGACGAGCAGTACTTC	CSVEDHGTGLEDEQYF
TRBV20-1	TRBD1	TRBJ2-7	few	TGCAGTGCTAGACGACAGGGGTTTGGCGAGCAGTACTTC	CSARRQGFGEQYF
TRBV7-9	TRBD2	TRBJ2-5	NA	TGTGCCAGCAGCTTAGTGGCGGGAGCGGAGACCCAGTACTTC	CASSLVAGAETQYF
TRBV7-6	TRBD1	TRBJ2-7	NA	TGTGCCAGCAGCTTAGAAAACAGGGGGGCCTTATACGAGCAGTACTTC	CASSLENRGALYEQYF
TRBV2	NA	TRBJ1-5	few	TGTGCCAGCAGCCGGGGGTCTTTTAGCAATCAGCCCCAGCATTTT	CASSRGSFSNQPQHF
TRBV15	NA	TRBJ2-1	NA	TGTGCCACCAGCAGACAAGTGGGCTCCTACAATGAGCAGTTCTTC	CATSRQVGSYNEQFF
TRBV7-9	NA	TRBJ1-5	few	TGTGCCAGCAGCTTAGTCCAAAATCAGCCCCAGCATTTT	CASSLVQNQPQHF
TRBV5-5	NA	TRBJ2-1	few	TGTGCCAGCAGCGCCCCGGAGCGGAGAATTCCCAATGAGCAGTTCTTC	CASSAPERRIPNEQFF
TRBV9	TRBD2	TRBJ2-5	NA	TGTGCCAGCAGCGTAGGAACTAGCGGCGGGGAGACCCAGTACTTC	CASSVGTSGGETQYF
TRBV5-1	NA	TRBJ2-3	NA	TGCGCCAGCAGCTGGGGGGCAGGGGGCACAGATACGCAGTATTTT	CASSWGAGGTDTQYF
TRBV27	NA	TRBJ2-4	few	TGTGCCAGCAGTCCCCTTGGGGTACTGACCAAAAACATTCAGTACTTC	CASSPLGVLTKNIQYF
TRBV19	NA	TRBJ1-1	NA	TGTGCCAGTAGTATTATAGGGAGCTACACTGAAGCTTTCTTT	CASSIIGSYTEAFF
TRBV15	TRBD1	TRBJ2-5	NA	TGTGCCACCAGCAGAGGCTACGACAGGGCCACGGACTTC	CATSRGYDRATDF
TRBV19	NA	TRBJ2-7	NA	TGTGCCAGTAGTATAGCCCCCAGGTCCTACGAGCAGTACTTC	CASSIAPRSYEQYF
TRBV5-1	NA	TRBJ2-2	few	TGCGCCAGCAGCTGGCCAACCCCCACAGCTAACTGGAGGAACACCGGGGAGCTGTTTTTT	CASSWPTPTANWRNTGELFF
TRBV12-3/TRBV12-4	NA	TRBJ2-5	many	TGTGCCAGCAGCGCGCAAGAGACCCAGTACTTC	CASSAQETQYF
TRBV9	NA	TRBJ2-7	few	TGTGCCAGCAGCGTAGAGGTAACCACCCGTAGCGAGCAGTACTTC	CASSVEVTTRSEQYF
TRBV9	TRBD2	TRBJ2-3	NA	TGTGCCAGCAGCGTAGTTGGACTAGCGGCAGATACGCAGTATTTT	CASSVVGLAADTQYF
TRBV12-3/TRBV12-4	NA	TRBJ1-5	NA	TGTGCCAGCAGCCTCCTCTTACGTGCGGGTCAGCCCCAGCATTTT	CASSLLLRAGQPQHF
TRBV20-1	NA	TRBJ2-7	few	TGCAGTGCTGGACGGGTCATTCCTCCCTACGAGCAGTACTTC	CSAGRVIPPYEQYF